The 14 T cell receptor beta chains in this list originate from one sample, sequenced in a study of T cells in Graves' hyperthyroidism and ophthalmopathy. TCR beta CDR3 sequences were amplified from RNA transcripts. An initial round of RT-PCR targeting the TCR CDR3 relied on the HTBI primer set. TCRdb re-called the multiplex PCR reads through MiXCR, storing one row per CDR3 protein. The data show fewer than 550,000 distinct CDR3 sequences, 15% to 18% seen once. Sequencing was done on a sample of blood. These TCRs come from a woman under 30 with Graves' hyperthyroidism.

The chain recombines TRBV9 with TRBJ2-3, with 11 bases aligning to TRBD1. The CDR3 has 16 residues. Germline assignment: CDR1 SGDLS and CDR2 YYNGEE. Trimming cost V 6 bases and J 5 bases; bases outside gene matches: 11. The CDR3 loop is CASTKRGTGGVDTQYF. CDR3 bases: TGTGCCAGCACCAAGAGGGGGACAGGGGGGGTAGATACGCAGTATTTT.

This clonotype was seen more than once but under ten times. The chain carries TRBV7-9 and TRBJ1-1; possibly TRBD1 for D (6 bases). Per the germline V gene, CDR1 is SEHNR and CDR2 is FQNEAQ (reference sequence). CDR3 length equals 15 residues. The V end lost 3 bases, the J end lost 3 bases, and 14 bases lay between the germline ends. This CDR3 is CASSLNRAADTEAFF. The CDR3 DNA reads TGTGCCAGCAGCTTGAACAGGGCCGCGGACACTGAAGCTTTCTTT.

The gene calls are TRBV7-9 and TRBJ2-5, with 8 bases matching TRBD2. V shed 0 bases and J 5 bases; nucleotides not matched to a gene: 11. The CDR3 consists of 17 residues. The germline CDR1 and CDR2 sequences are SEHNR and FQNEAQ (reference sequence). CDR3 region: CASSLAPPGRAVETQYF. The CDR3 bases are TGTGCCAGCAGCTTAGCTCCCCCCGGGAGGGCCGTTGAGACCCAGTACTTC.

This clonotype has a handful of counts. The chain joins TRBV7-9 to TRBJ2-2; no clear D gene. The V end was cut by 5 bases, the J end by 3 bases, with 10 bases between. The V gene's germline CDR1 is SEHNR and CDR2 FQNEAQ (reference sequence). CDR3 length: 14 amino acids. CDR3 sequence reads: CASSGRRYTGELFF. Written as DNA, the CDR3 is TGTGCCAGCAGCGGACGTAGGTACACCGGGGAGCTGTTTTTT.

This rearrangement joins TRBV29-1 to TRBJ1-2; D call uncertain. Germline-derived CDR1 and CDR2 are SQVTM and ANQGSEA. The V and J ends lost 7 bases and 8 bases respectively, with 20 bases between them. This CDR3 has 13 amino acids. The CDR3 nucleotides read TGCAGCGGTAAGACCGGAGCCTCGGGAGGCTACACCTTC. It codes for CSGKTGASGGYTF.

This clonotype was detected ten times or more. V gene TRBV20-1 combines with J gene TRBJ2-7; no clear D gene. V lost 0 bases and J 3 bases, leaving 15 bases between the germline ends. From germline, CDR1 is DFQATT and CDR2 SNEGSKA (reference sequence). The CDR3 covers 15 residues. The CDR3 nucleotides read TGCAGTGCTAGAGAACTGCAGGACGAATACTACGAGCAGTACTTC. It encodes CSARELQDEYYEQYF.

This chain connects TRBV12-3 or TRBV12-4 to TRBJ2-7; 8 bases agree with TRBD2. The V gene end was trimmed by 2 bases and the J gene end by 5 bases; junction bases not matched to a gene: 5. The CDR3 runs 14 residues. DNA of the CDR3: TGTGCCAGCAGTTTATTAGCCGGGGGGGACGAGCAGTACTTC. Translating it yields CASSLLAGGDEQYF.

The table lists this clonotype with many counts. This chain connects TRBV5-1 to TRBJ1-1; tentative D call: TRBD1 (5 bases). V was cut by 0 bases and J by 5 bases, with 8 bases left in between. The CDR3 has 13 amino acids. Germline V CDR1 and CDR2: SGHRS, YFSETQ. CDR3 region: CASSLVAGTEAFF. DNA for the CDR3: TGCGCCAGCAGCTTGGTAGCAGGGACTGAAGCTTTCTTT.

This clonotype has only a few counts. CDR3 loop: CASSYSQHYNSPLHF. CDR3 nucleotides: TGTGCCAGCAGTTACTCTCAGCATTATAATTCACCCCTCCACTTT. The chain couples TRBV6-5 to TRBJ1-6; D gene unclear. The CDR3 covers 15 residues. Germline CDR1 reads MNHEY; CDR2 reads SVGAGI. V dropped 0 bases and J dropped 4 bases, with 7 bases sitting between them.

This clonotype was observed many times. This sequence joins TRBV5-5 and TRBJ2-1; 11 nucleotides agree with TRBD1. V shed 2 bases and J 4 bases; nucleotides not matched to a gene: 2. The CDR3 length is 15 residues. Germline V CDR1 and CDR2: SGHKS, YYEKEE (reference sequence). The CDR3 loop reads CASSFGTGGYNEQFF. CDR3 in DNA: TGTGCCAGCAGCTTTGGGACAGGGGGTTACAATGAGCAGTTCTTC.

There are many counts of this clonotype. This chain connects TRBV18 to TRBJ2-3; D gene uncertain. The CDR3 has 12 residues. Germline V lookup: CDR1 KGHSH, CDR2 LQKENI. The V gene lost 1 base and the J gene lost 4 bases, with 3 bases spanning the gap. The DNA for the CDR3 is TGTGCCAGCTCACCACAGGCAGATACGCAGTATTTT. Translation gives CASSPQADTQYF.

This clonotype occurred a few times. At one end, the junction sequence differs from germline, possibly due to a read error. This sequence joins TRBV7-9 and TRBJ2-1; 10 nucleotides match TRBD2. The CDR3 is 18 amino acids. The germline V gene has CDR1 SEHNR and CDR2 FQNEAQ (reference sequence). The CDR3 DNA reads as TGTGCCAGCAGCCCTGAGGCTAGCGGGAGAGAATCCTACAATAAGCAGTTCTTC. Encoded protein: CASSPEASGRESYNKQFF.

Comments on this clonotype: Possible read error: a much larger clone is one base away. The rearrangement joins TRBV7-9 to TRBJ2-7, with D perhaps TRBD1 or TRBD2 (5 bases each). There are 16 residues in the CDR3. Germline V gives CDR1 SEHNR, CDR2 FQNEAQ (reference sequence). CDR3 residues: CASSVASYRGSVEQYF. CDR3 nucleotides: TGTGCCAGCAGCGTAGCGTCGTATAGGGGTTCTGTCGAGCAGTACTTC.

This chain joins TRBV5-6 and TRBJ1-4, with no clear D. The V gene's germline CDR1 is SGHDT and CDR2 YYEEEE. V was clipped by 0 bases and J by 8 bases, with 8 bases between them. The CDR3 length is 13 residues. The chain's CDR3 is CASSLAAREKLFF. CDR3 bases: TGTGCCAGCAGCTTGGCAGCGCGGGAAAAACTGTTTTTT. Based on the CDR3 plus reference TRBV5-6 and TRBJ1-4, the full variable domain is DAGVTQSPTHLIKTRGQQVTLRCSPKSGHDTVSWYQQALGQGPQFIFQYYEEEERQRGNFPDRFSGHQFPNYSSELNVNALLLGDSALYLCASSLAAREKLFFGSGTQLSVL.